The entry below gives a single TCR beta chain sequence along with its context. Its antigen is unknown. Germline CDR1 LGHNA, CDR2 YSLEER. This CDR3 region has 18 residues. With 1 base clipped from V and 8 bases from J, the junction kept 18 bases outside the gene matches. The data belong to a study of shared clonotypes between healthy human individuals. Study context: Three CD4 naive, three CD4 memory, two CD8 naive and one CD8 memory plate were used per donor. Study-level points and caveats: On the whole, naive subsets had larger estimated richness than memory subsets had.

TCRdb keeps only in-frame clones here, not all; method: immunoSEQ multiplex PCR. Of about 2.3 million clones listed, 93% are singletons. This TCR was recovered from a man younger than 35 in good health. Some clones in this sample may be carry-over from other donors' samples. The J gene is TRBJ1-2, the V gene TRBV4-3, with 8 bases matching TRBD1. Sequencing was carried out using naive CD4+ T cells from PBMCs. Stated subset: CD45RA+ positively selected. The CDR3 DNA reads as TGCGCCAGCAGCCAAGCTTTCAGTGGCACAGGGGGATGGGAAGGCTACACCTTC. This translates into CASSQAFSGTGGWEGYTF.